Below are 13 T cell receptor beta chains sequenced from a single sample in a study of molecular identifiers for immune sequencing clone quantification. TCRdb re-analysed the PCR reads in MiXCR, keeping a single row per CDR3 protein. The data contain approximately 550,000 distinct CDR3 sequences, 20% to 25% of them singletons. The sequenced sample consisted of naive CD8+ T cells from blood, with Jurkat cell RNA spiked in. Subset specified: FACS-sorted CD8+CD4-CCR7+CD45RA+ naive T cells. These TCRs come from a human donor in good health. Some libraries in this study had Jurkat cell RNA spiked in.

This clonotype has just a few counts. V is TRBV2 and J is TRBJ1-1; 7 nucleotides line up with TRBD1. The CDR3 has 14 residues. The germline CDR1 and CDR2 sequences are SNHLY and FYNNEI. V was pared by 5 bases and J by 0 bases, with 3 bases of the junction left unmatched. The CDR3 loop reads CASSRDSLNTEAFF. In DNA form, the CDR3 reads TGTGCCAGCAGTCGGGACAGCTTGAACACTGAAGCTTTCTTT.

This clonotype came up a few times. The chain is built from TRBV7-2 and TRBJ1-3; 10 positions match TRBD1. The CDR3 covers 16 residues. The V and J ends lost 7 bases and 3 bases, in that order; junction bases with no gene match: 9. Per the germline V gene, CDR1 is SGHTA and CDR2 is FQGNSA. CDR3 DNA: TGTGCCAGCACCCTGGAGGACAGGGGGAATGGAAACACCATATATTTT. Its protein product is CASTLEDRGNGNTIYF.

This sequence joins TRBV19 and TRBJ2-4; weak D call: TRBD2 (5 bases). The CDR3 length is 11 residues. The V gene lost 7 bases and the J gene lost 7 bases, with 8 bases spanning the gap. CDR1 LNHDA and CDR2 SQIVND come from the germline V gene (reference sequence). CDR3 nucleotides: TGTGCCAGTATTTGGAGGAACATTCAGTACTTC. Encoded protein: CASIWRNIQYF.

Comment on this clonotype: This may arise from a read error, as a much more abundant clone is one base away. The genes are TRBV2 and TRBJ2-2, with 9 bases identical to TRBD2. The trim removed 5 bases at V and 6 bases at J, leaving 16 bases unmatched. The CDR3 is 18 amino acids. Germline values: CDR1 SNHLY, CDR2 FYNNEI. In nucleotides, the CDR3 is TGTGCCAGCAGTCCCCGGAATCTAGCGGGGATATTCTCCGGGGAGCTGTTTTTT. Its translation: CASSPRNLAGIFSGELFF.

The rearrangement links TRBV21-1 to TRBJ2-2; the D call of TRBD1 is as the table states it, not checked on the DNA. TRBV21-1 is marked as a pseudogene. The CDR3 runs 19 residues. In nucleotides, the CDR3 is TGTGCCAGCAGCCTTCTTCCGGGACAACAAGGTAGATACGCCGGGGAGCTGTTTTTT. It codes for CASSLLPGQQGRYAGELFF.

This clonotype was seen many times. The V call is TRBV12-3 or TRBV12-4, the J call TRBJ2-3; D uncertain. Trimming removed 11 bases at V and 1 base at J, with 10 bases between. CDR3 length: 12 residues. CDR3 in amino acids: CAGSHGTDTQYF. The CDR3 DNA reads TGTGCCGGTTCTCACGGCACAGATACGCAGTATTTT.

This clonotype was counted many times. The chain uses TRBV29-1 and TRBJ1-1; no clear D gene. The ends were cut back, 3 bases at V and 3 bases at J, with 11 bases in the middle. The CDR3 is 13 residues long. CDR1 SQVTM and CDR2 ANQGSEA come from the germline V gene. CDR3 nucleotide sequence: TGCAGCGTTGAGCTCAGCTTGGACACTGAAGCTTTCTTT. Translating gives CSVELSLDTEAFF.

This clonotype appeared a few times. This chain joins TRBV27 and TRBJ1-1; no definite D call. This CDR3 has 14 residues. CDR1 and CDR2 (germline): MNHEY, SMNVEV (reference sequence). V lost 0 bases to trimming and J lost 5 bases, with 10 bases between them. The CDR3 sequence: CASSLSNFRTEAFF. As DNA, the CDR3 is TGTGCCAGCAGTTTATCGAATTTTAGGACTGAAGCTTTCTTT.

V is TRBV5-4 and J is TRBJ1-2; D remains ambiguous. The CDR3 runs to 12 residues. With 5 bases removed from V and 5 bases from J, the gap between germline ends came to 10 bases. CDR1 is SGHNT, CDR2 YYREEE, per germline (reference sequence). CDR3 sequence (DNA): TGTGCCAGCAGGGGAGATTTTTATGGCTACACCTTC. Translated, it gives CASRGDFYGYTF. The full variable domain, rest sourced from reference TRBV5-4 and TRBJ1-2, is ETGVTQSPTHLIKTRGQQVTLRCSSQSGHNTVSWYQQALGQGPQFIFQYYREEENGRGNFPPRFSGLQFPNYSSELNVNALELDDSALYLCASRGDFYGYTFGSGTRLTVV.

Remarks on this clonotype: Possible read error: a much larger clone is one base away. J is TRBJ1-5 and V is TRBV7-9; D gene ambiguous. The V end lost 4 bases, the J end lost 6 bases, and 16 bases lay between the germline ends. The CDR3 covers 15 residues. Germline V CDR1 and CDR2: SEHNR, FQNEAQ (reference sequence). This CDR3 is CASSSILEWAQPQHF. The CDR3 bases are TGTGCCAGCAGCTCCATACTAGAATGGGCTCAGCCCCAGCATTTT.

This sequence joins TRBV7-2 and TRBJ1-1; no definite D call. CDR1 is SGHTA, CDR2 FQGNSA, per germline. The CDR3 spans 13 residues. Trimming shortened V by 1 base and J by 5 bases, and 8 bases separated the two germline ends. The CDR3 protein is CASSLDLVTEAFF. Written as DNA, the CDR3 is TGTGCCAGCAGCTTAGATCTTGTGACTGAAGCTTTCTTT.

The chain joins TRBV13 to TRBJ1-2, with a weak D call TRBD1 (6 bases). Germline V CDR1 and CDR2: PRHDT, FYEKMQ (reference sequence). The CDR3 has 15 residues. V gave up 5 bases and J gave up 0 bases, with 13 bases separating them. CDR3: CASSEGHLANYGYTF. The CDR3 DNA follows: TGTGCCAGCAGCGAGGGACATCTAGCTAACTATGGCTACACCTTC.

The chain carries TRBV12-3 or TRBV12-4 and TRBJ2-7; D unclear. The CDR3 length is 12 residues. Trimming cost V 6 bases and J 0 bases, with 6 bases left between them. The CDR3 DNA sequence: TGTGCCAGCAGGGCCAACTCCTACGAGCAGTACTTC. Translation: CASRANSYEQYF.